One and the same sample provided the 17 T cell receptor beta chains below, sequenced in a study of blood T cells in healthy people across ages. A second PCR of 7 to 11 cycles used a sample-barcoded 5' primer and a J-beta primer mix. TCRdb reanalysed the 5' RACE reads using MiXCR and keeps one entry per CDR3 protein. Among roughly 2 million distinct CDR3 sequences, roughly 52% were seen once, and the ten largest hold about 2.1%. Sequences were obtained from blood. These receptors were taken from a middle-aged woman in good health.

Only one count was recorded for this clonotype. V gene TRBV7-2 combines with J gene TRBJ1-1; D gene unclear. Germline loops: CDR1 SGHTA, CDR2 FQGNSA. V was clipped by 5 bases and J by 1 base, with 14 bases between them. The length of the CDR3 is 15 residues. The CDR3 nucleotides are TGTGCCAGCAGCAGAGAGGGTTTACCGAACACTGAAGCTTTCTTT. Translation gives CASSREGLPNTEAFF.

This clonotype came up a few times. The chain recombines TRBV13 with TRBJ2-1; 10 bases agree with TRBD1. This CDR3 spans 15 amino acids. Germline CDR1 is PRHDT and CDR2 is FYEKMQ (reference sequence). V was pared by 5 bases and J by 1 base, with 2 bases of the junction left unmatched. CDR3 protein: CASSKDRGSYNEQFF. The CDR3 region has the DNA TGTGCCAGCAGCAAGGACAGGGGGTCCTACAATGAGCAGTTCTTC.

The V gene is TRBV4-1, the J gene TRBJ1-1, with TRBD1 matching 7 bases. This CDR3 has 14 residues. Unmatched junction bases numbered 6, after V lost 4 bases and J lost 4 bases. Germline CDR1 MGHRA, CDR2 YSYEKL. CDR3 DNA: TGCGCCAGCAGCCTCCTGACAGGGATCACTGAAGCTTTCTTT. It specifies CASSLLTGITEAFF.

This clonotype was observed once. The rearrangement joins TRBV10-3 to TRBJ2-2, with unresolved D. Germline CDR1 and CDR2: ENHRY and SYGVKD. The CDR3 is made up of 14 amino acids. Trimming removed 3 bases at V and 8 bases at J, with 13 bases between. CDR3 DNA: TGTGCCATCAGTGATCGAACTTTGTCTGGGGAGCTGTTTTTT. The encoded protein is CAISDRTLSGELFF.

The chain employs TRBV12-3 or TRBV12-4 and TRBJ2-3, with D hard to call. This CDR3 is 14 amino acids long. Trimming pared 8 bases from V and 3 bases from J, leaving 15 bases between. The CDR3 protein is CASLGGPRTDTQYF. For the CDR3, the DNA is TGTGCCAGCCTCGGTGGACCCCGGACAGATACGCAGTATTTT.

The chain joins TRBV20-1 to TRBJ2-7; a weak D match, TRBD1 (5 bases). V shed 2 bases and J shed 2 bases, with 10 bases lying between them. This CDR3 has 13 residues. Per the germline V gene, CDR1 is DFQATT and CDR2 is SNEGSKA (reference sequence). Here the CDR3 reads CSARNRPAYEQYF. CDR3 DNA: TGCAGTGCTAGAAACAGGCCTGCCTACGAGCAGTACTTC.

There are a few counts of this clonotype. V gene TRBV12-3 or TRBV12-4 combines with J gene TRBJ2-3; the match to TRBD2 covers 10 bases. The V segment lost 3 bases and the J segment 4 bases; nucleotides outside the gene matches: 7. There are 16 residues in the CDR3. The CDR3 bases are TGTGCCAGCAGTTTGGGAGCGGGGGGGCGCGCAGATACGCAGTATTTT. This translates into CASSLGAGGRADTQYF.

The chain has TRBV6-5 and TRBJ1-1; TRBD1 agrees at 7 bases. This CDR3 has 13 residues. V lost 0 bases, J lost 11 bases, and 6 bases stayed unmatched. Germline CDR1 and CDR2: MNHEY and SVGAGI. The DNA of the CDR3 is TGTGCCAGCAGTTACTCCCCGGACAGGCTGGCTTTCTTT. The encoded protein is CASSYSPDRLAFF.

This clonotype was counted between two and nine times. Written as DNA, the CDR3 is TGTGCCAGCAGTTACGTAGCGGGGGGCCCCTACGAGCAGTACTTC. Protein: CASSYVAGGPYEQYF. The chain links TRBV6-6 to TRBJ2-7; 10 nucleotides align to TRBD2. J lost 2 bases, V lost 2 bases, and 3 bases had no gene match. The CDR3 has 15 amino acids. Germline assignment: CDR1 MNHNY and CDR2 SVGAGI (reference sequence).

The V and J genes are TRBV5-1 and TRBJ2-5; D not resolved. Between the trimmed V and J ends, which lost 7 bases and 5 bases, there was a span of 9 bases. This CDR3 comprises 11 residues. The germline V gene has CDR1 SGHRS and CDR2 YFSETQ. CDR3 sequence reads: CASAEGETQYF. CDR3 coding DNA: TGCGCCAGCGCAGAAGGGGAGACCCAGTACTTC.

This clonotype was recorded a few times. The CDR3 sequence: CASSHRAVEKLFF. The CDR3, as DNA: TGCGCCAGCAGCCACAGGGCCGTTGAAAAACTGTTTTTT. The chain joins TRBV4-1 to TRBJ1-4, with D tentatively TRBD1 (5 bases). Per the germline V gene, CDR1 is MGHRA and CDR2 is YSYEKL. V shed 3 bases and J shed 7 bases, with 9 bases lying between them. The CDR3 length is 13 residues.

The chain carries TRBV4-3 and TRBJ2-1, with 10 bases aligning to TRBD2. Germline CDR1 and CDR2: LGHNA and YSLEER. The trim removed 0 bases at V and 3 bases at J, leaving 5 bases unmatched. The CDR3 contains 17 residues. The CDR3, as DNA: TGCGCCAGCAGCCAAGAGCCTAGCGGGGGATTCTACAATGAGCAGTTCTTC. Its translation is CASSQEPSGGFYNEQFF.

The chain links TRBV25-1 to TRBJ2-3, with 8 bases identical to TRBD2. Germline V gene lookup returns CDR1 MGHDK and CDR2 SYGVNS. Trimming cost V 7 bases and J 4 bases; bases outside gene matches: 7. CDR3 length: 14 residues. The CDR3 nucleotides are TGTGCCAGCATCCCCCGGGGGGGCCCAGATACGCAGTATTTT. It yields the protein CASIPRGGPDTQYF.

Here the CDR3 DNA reads TGCAGCGTGGGGGATTTGGGGCGAACGGCCCCTTACGAGCAGTACTTC. Translation gives CSVGDLGRTAPYEQYF. V usage is TRBV29-1 and J usage is TRBJ2-7, with D perhaps assigned TRBD1 or TRBD2 (5 bases each). This CDR3 has 16 residues. V was trimmed by 6 bases and J by 4 bases, leaving 25 bases between them. Germline V gives CDR1 SQVTM, CDR2 ANQGSEA.

The sample holds a few counts of this clonotype. The chain links TRBV27 to TRBJ1-2; possibly TRBD1 for D (6 bases). The CDR3 contains 12 residues. The germline gives CDR1 MNHEY, CDR2 SMNVEV (reference sequence). The V gene lost 3 bases and the J gene lost 8 bases, with 10 bases spanning the gap. The CDR3 region has the DNA TGTGCCAGCAGTTTGATAGGGGGAGGCTACACCTTC. Encoded protein: CASSLIGGGYTF.

This chain links TRBV7-2 with TRBJ1-2; tentative D call: TRBD1 (5 bases). This CDR3 comprises 13 residues. CDR1 SGHTA and CDR2 FQGNSA come from the germline V gene. V lost 6 bases and J 4 bases, leaving 12 bases between the germline ends. The CDR3 coding sequence is TGTGCCAGCAGACCGAGCGGGGCCTATGGCTACACCTTC. Residues: CASRPSGAYGYTF.

This clonotype has just one count. This chain connects TRBV20-1 to TRBJ2-7, with 10 bases lining up with TRBD1. CDR1 is DFQATT and CDR2 is SNEGSKA in the germline V gene (reference sequence). The CDR3 extends over 15 amino acids. V shed 5 bases and J 7 bases; nucleotides not matched to a gene: 14. CDR3 sequence reads: CSAVYGTGAHNEQYF. Here the CDR3 DNA reads TGCAGTGCTGTGTATGGGACAGGGGCCCACAATGAGCAGTACTTC.